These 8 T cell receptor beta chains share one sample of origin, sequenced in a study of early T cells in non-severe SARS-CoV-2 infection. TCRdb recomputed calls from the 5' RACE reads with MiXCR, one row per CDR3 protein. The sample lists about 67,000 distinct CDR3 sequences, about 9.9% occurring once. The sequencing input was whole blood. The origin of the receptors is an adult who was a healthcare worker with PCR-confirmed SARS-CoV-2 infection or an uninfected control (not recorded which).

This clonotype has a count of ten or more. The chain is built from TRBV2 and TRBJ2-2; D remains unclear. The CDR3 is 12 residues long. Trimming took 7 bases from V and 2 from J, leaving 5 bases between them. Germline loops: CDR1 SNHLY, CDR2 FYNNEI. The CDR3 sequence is CASIENTGELFF. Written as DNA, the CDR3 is TGTGCCAGCATAGAAAACACCGGGGAGCTGTTTTTT.

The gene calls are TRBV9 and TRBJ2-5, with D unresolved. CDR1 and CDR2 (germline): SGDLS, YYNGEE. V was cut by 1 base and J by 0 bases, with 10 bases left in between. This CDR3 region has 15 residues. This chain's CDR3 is CASSVFSGHQETQYF. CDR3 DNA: TGTGCCAGCAGCGTATTCTCGGGTCACCAAGAGACCCAGTACTTC.

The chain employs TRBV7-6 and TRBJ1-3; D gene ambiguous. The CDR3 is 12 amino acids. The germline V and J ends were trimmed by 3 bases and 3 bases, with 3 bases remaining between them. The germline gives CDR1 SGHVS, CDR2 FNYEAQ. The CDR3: CASSFGGNTIYF. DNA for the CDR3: TGTGCCAGCAGCTTCGGTGGAAACACCATATATTTT.

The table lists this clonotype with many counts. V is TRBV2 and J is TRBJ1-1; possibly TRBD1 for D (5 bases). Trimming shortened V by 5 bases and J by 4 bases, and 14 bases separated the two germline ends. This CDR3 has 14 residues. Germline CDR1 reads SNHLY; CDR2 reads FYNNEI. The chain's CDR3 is CASSLQDSGTEAFF. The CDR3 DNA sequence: TGTGCCAGCAGTCTACAGGACTCTGGCACTGAAGCTTTCTTT.

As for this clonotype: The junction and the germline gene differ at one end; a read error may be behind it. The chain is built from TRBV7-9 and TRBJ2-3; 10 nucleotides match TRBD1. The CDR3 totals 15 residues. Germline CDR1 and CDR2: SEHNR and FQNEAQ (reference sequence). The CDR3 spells CAISSGTGDTDTQYF. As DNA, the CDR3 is TGTGCCATCAGCTCCGGGACAGGGGACACAGATACGCAGTATTTT.

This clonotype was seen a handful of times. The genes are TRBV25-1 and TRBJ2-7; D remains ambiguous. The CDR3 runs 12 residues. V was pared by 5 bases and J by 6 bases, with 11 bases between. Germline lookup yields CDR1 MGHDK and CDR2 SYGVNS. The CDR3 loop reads CASSLIGFEQYF. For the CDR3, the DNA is TGTGCCAGCAGTCTTATTGGCTTCGAGCAGTACTTC.

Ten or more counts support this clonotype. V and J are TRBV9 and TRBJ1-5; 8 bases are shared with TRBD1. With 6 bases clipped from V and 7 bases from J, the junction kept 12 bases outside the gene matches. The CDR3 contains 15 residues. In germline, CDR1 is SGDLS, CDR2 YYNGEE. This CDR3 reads CASNRRQGFHQPQHF. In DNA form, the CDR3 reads TGTGCCAGCAACCGCAGACAGGGGTTTCACCAGCCCCAGCATTTT.

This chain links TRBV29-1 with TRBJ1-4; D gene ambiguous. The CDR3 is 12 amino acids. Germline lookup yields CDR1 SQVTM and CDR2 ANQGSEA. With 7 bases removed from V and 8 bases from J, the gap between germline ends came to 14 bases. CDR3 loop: CSAYVGAEKLFF. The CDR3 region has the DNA TGCAGCGCCTACGTGGGTGCCGAAAAACTGTTTTTT.